Below, 32 T cell receptor beta chains from the same sample are listed, as sequenced in a study of T and B cells in COVID-19 patients. TRB rearrangements were amplified by multiplex PCR with BIOMED2 TRB-A/B primers. TCRdb redid the calling of the multiplex PCR reads with MiXCR, one entry per CDR3 protein. The sample includes some 1,400 distinct CDR3 sequences, 20% to 25% of them seen just once. Each TRB amplification used about 250-550 ng of genomic DNA from blood. Sequenced material: blood. These receptors were taken from a human donor with active COVID-19.

This clonotype ranks as large. The CDR3 here is CASSYVLETNVLTF. CDR3 DNA: TGTGCCAGCAGTTACGTCCTGGAGACCAACGTCCTGACTTTC. The gene calls are TRBV6-5 and TRBJ2-6; no reliable D call. Germline V gives CDR1 MNHEY, CDR2 SVGAGI. Trimming cost V 2 bases and J 8 bases, with 10 bases left between them. The CDR3 length is 14 residues.

For the CDR3, the DNA is TGTGCCACCAGTGACCGGGGGAGGGGGGCAGACACCGGGGAGCTGTTTTTT. It codes for CATSDRGRGADTGELFF. The genes are TRBV24-1 and TRBJ2-2; TRBD2 might be the D (7 bases). The CDR3 is made up of 17 amino acids. Germline V gene lookup returns CDR1 KGHDR and CDR2 SFDVKD. Trimming stripped 4 bases from V and 3 bases from J, with 17 bases between.

This clonotype is large. J is TRBJ2-1 and V is TRBV6-2 or TRBV6-3, with D perhaps TRBD1 (6 bases). The ends were cut back, 3 bases at V and 6 bases at J, with 15 bases in the middle. The germline V gene has CDR1 MNHEY and CDR2 SVGEGT. This CDR3 is 15 amino acids long. The DNA of the CDR3 is TGTGCCAGCAGTTATGGGGCAGGGACAATCAATGAGCAGTTCTTC. Protein product: CASSYGAGTINEQFF.

As to this clonotype: At one end the junction does not follow the germline gene, possibly because of a read error. The chain is built from TRBV5-6 and TRBJ2-4; D ambiguous. Germline values: CDR1 SGHDT, CDR2 YYEEEE. The CDR3 runs to 13 residues. The CDR3 DNA sequence: TGTGCCAGAAGCTTTTGGGGAAAAAACATTCAGTACTTC. It yields the protein CARSFWGKNIQYF.

Within the sample, this clonotype is medium-sized. J is TRBJ2-3 and V is TRBV18; D is uncertain. The CDR3 is 13 amino acids. Trimming shortened V by 3 bases and J by 2 bases, and 6 bases separated the two germline ends. Per the germline V gene, CDR1 is KGHSH and CDR2 is LQKENI. CDR3 sequence: CASSPDPTDTQYF. DNA of the CDR3: TGTGCCAGCTCACCCGATCCCACAGATACGCAGTATTTT.

This clonotype ranks as large. This chain uses TRBV29-1 with TRBJ1-2, with D possibly TRBD1 on 5 matching bases. The CDR3 contains 12 residues. V lost 8 bases to trimming and J lost 1 base, with 11 bases between them. Germline values: CDR1 SQVTM, CDR2 ANQGSEA. CDR3 DNA sequence: TGCAGCTCAACAGGACATAACTATGGCTACACCTTC. Its protein product is CSSTGHNYGYTF. The full variable domain, with the rest looked up from reference TRBV29-1 and TRBJ1-2, is SAVISQKPSRDICQRGTSLTIQCQVDSQVTMMFWYRQQPGQSLTLIATANQGSEATYESGFVIDKFPISRPNLTFSTLTVSNMSPEDSSIYLCSSTGHNYGYTFGSGTRLTVV.

In DNA, the CDR3 is TGTGCCAGCAGCACCGGACTAGCGAACACCGGGGAGCTGTTTTTT. This sequence encodes CASSTGLANTGELFF. The chain joins TRBV4-2 to TRBJ2-2; 7 bases are shared with TRBD2. This CDR3 has 15 residues. The V gene's germline CDR1 is LGHNA and CDR2 YNFKEQ. V gave up 5 bases and J gave up 0 bases; unmatched junction bases: 3.

Judged by abundance, this clonotype is large (0.1 to 1%). V is TRBV19 and J is TRBJ1-2; D possibly corresponds to TRBD1 (5 bases). CDR1 is LNHDA and CDR2 is SQIVND in the germline V gene (reference sequence). With 5 bases removed from V and 4 bases from J, the gap between germline ends came to 14 bases. The CDR3 contains 14 residues. This CDR3 reads CASSPPGRGYGYTF. The CDR3 region has the DNA TGTGCCAGTAGTCCTCCGGGGCGAGGCTATGGCTACACCTTC.

There are a few counts of this clonotype. The chain employs TRBV7-2 and TRBJ2-2; D is undetermined. Germline-derived CDR1 and CDR2 are SGHTA and FQGNSA. This CDR3 is 16 amino acids long. V lost 1 base to trimming and J lost 1 base, with 10 bases between them. The CDR3 loop reads CASSLGSQWNTGELFF. The CDR3 nucleotides read TGTGCCAGCAGCTTAGGGAGTCAATGGAACACCGGGGAGCTGTTTTTT.

This clonotype was seen only a few times. The chain uses TRBV28 and TRBJ2-7, with 12 bases that match TRBD2. Germline V gives CDR1 MDHEN, CDR2 SYDVKM. Unmatched junction bases numbered 3, after V lost 0 bases and J lost 6 bases. CDR3 length: 15 residues. As DNA, the CDR3 is TGTGCCAGCAGTTTATGGACTAGCGGGAGCGGCGAGCAGTACTTC. It is translated as CASSLWTSGSGEQYF. Looking up the rest from reference TRBV28 and TRBJ2-7 gives the full variable domain: DVKVTQSSRYLVKRTGEKVFLECVQDMDHENMFWYRQDPGLGLRLIYFSYDVKMKEKGDIPEGYSVSREKKERFSLILESASTNQTSMYLCASSLWTSGSGEQYFGPGTRLTVT.

This clonotype was recorded a few times. The V call is TRBV5-1, the J call TRBJ2-5, with D hard to call. There are 14 residues in the CDR3. From germline, CDR1 is SGHRS and CDR2 YFSETQ. The V and J ends lost 7 bases and 1 base respectively, with 14 bases between them. The CDR3 coding sequence is TGCGCCAGCGACTGGGGAACAGCCCAAGAGACCCAGTACTTC. Protein sequence: CASDWGTAQETQYF. The full variable domain, in which reference TRBV5-1 and TRBJ2-5 provide the parts outside the CDR3, is KAGVTQTPRYLIKTRGQQVTLSCSPISGHRSVSWYQQTPGQGLQFLFEYFSETQRNKGNFPGRFSGRQFSNSRSEMNVSTLELGDSALYLCASDWGTAQETQYFGPGTRLLVL.

On this clonotype: One junction end does not reproduce the germline sequence, and a read error may be involved. The V call is TRBV7-6, the J call TRBJ2-3; 7 bases are shared with TRBD2. Germline CDR1 and CDR2: SGHVS and FNYEAQ. The CDR3 extends over 15 amino acids. CDR3 sequence (DNA): TGTGCCAGCAGCGAAACGGGGGGTTGGTCAGATGCGCAGTTCTTT. As protein: CASSETGGWSDAQFF.

This clonotype occurred a few times. The J gene is TRBJ2-7, the V gene TRBV7-2; D not certain. Germline CDR1 reads SGHTA; CDR2 reads FQGNSA. This CDR3 has 12 amino acids. Trimming took 4 bases from V and 10 from J, leaving 14 bases between them. CDR3 region: CASSSIRTNQYF. In DNA form, the CDR3 reads TGTGCCAGCAGCTCAATAAGGACCAATCAGTACTTC.

This clonotype counts as large. V and J are TRBV29-1 and TRBJ2-3, with D unresolved. Per germline, CDR1 SQVTM and CDR2 ANQGSEA. Trimming pared 3 bases from V and 3 bases from J, leaving 13 bases between. This CDR3 region has 14 residues. The CDR3 DNA is TGCAGCGTTGACTGGCCCCAAGGGACAGATACGCAGTATTTT. It specifies CSVDWPQGTDTQYF.

This clonotype is medium-sized within its sample. V usage is TRBV4-2 and J usage is TRBJ2-3, with TRBD2 matching over 13 bases. Unmatched junction bases numbered 7, after V lost 4 bases and J lost 6 bases. This CDR3 has 16 residues. Germline V gene data show CDR1 as LGHNA and CDR2 as YNFKEQ. In nucleotides, the CDR3 is TGTGCCAGCAGCCCTTGGACTAGCGGGGGTTCGGATACGCAGTATTTT. It is translated as CASSPWTSGGSDTQYF.

This clonotype is labeled medium-sized. V gene TRBV20-1 combines with J gene TRBJ2-7, with 8 nucleotides matching TRBD1. Trimming removed 4 bases from V and 0 bases from J; junction bases left unmatched: 11. The CDR3 loop spans 16 amino acids. CDR1 is DFQATT and CDR2 is SNEGSKA in the germline V gene (reference sequence). CDR3 in DNA: TGCAGTGCTACATCGGACAGGGCGCTGAGCTCCTACGAGCAGTACTTC. It specifies CSATSDRALSSYEQYF.

This clonotype was picked up a small number of times. The chain uses TRBV12-3 or TRBV12-4 and TRBJ1-5; D uncertain. V was cut by 1 base and J by 1 base, with 5 bases left in between. This CDR3 has 14 residues. In DNA form, the CDR3 reads TGTGCCAGCAGTTTAGAACTCAGCAATCAGCCCCAGCATTTT. Protein: CASSLELSNQPQHF.

The chain recombines TRBV24-1 with TRBJ1-1, with D uncertain. Germline V gives CDR1 KGHDR, CDR2 SFDVKD. The germline V and J ends were trimmed by 7 bases and 2 bases, with 16 bases remaining between them. This CDR3 is 15 amino acids long. CDR3 bases: TGTGCCACCAGGGGAAGCGGGAGAACTAACACTGAAGCTTTCTTT. This translates into CATRGSGRTNTEAFF.

This clonotype is judged large. The gene calls are TRBV11-1 and TRBJ1-6; D is uncertain. CDR1 is SGHAT, CDR2 FQDESV, per germline (reference sequence). V shed 5 bases and J shed 5 bases, with 10 bases lying between them. The CDR3 is 14 residues long. CDR3 region: CASSPGGNNSPLHF. Written as DNA, the CDR3 is TGTGCCAGCAGCCCCGGCGGAAATAATTCACCCCTCCACTTT.

This clonotype is labeled as medium-sized (0.01 to 0.1%). The chain has TRBV15 and TRBJ1-1; D unresolved. Germline loops: CDR1 LNHNV, CDR2 YYDKDF (reference sequence). The V end was cut by 9 bases, the J end by 3 bases, with 11 bases between. The CDR3 contains 12 residues. The CDR3 loop is CATRGSDTEAFF. CDR3 in DNA: TGTGCCACGAGAGGGTCGGACACTGAAGCTTTCTTT.

In this sample, this clonotype is large (0.1 to 1%). The chain combines TRBV6-2 or TRBV6-3 with TRBJ2-1; no clear D. This CDR3 is built from 10 residues. V dropped 7 bases and J dropped 3 bases, with 1 base sitting between them. Germline values: CDR1 MNHEY, CDR2 SVGEGT. The CDR3 coding sequence is TGTGCCAGCAACTACAATGAGCAGTTCTTC. Protein: CASNYNEQFF.

By its share, this clonotype is large (0.1 to 1%). The rearrangement links TRBV19 to TRBJ2-3; TRBD2 is a possible D gene (6 bases). Germline V gene sequence: CDR1 LNHDA, CDR2 SQIVND (reference sequence). V lost 5 bases, J lost 0 bases, and 15 bases lay in between. The CDR3 length is 16 residues. CDR3 residues: CASSPLARPSTDTQYF. Written as DNA, the CDR3 is TGTGCCAGTAGTCCACTAGCTCGCCCTAGCACAGATACGCAGTATTTT.

This clonotype is medium-sized in the sample. The rearrangement links TRBV15 to TRBJ1-6, with 7 bases fitting TRBD1. Germline lookup yields CDR1 LNHNV and CDR2 YYDKDF (reference sequence). The trim removed 0 bases at V and 5 bases at J, leaving 1 base unmatched. This CDR3 has 15 amino acids. The CDR3 protein is CATSRDDRDNSPLHF. In nucleotides, the CDR3 is TGTGCCACCAGCAGAGATGACAGGGATAATTCACCCCTCCACTTT. The entire variable domain, with the rest obtained from reference TRBV15 and TRBJ1-6, is as follows: DAMVIQNPRYQVTQFGKPVTLSCSQTLNHNVMYWYQQKSSQAPKLLFHYYDKDFNNEADTPDNFQSRRPNTSFCFLDIRSPGLGDTAMYLCATSRDDRDNSPLHFGNGTRLTVT.

This clonotype was counted between two and nine times. The chain couples TRBV5-1 to TRBJ2-2; possible D gene TRBD1, 5 bases. The CDR3 is 16 amino acids. V lost 0 bases to trimming and J lost 4 bases, with 13 bases between them. Germline CDR1 reads SGHRS; CDR2 reads YFSETQ. The CDR3 DNA sequence: TGCGCCAGCAGCTTGGTTGTAGGGGTGACCACCGGGGAGCTGTTTTTT. This codes for CASSLVVGVTTGELFF. The variable domain in full, with the rest retrieved from reference TRBV5-1 and TRBJ2-2, is KAGVTQTPRYLIKTRGQQVTLSCSPISGHRSVSWYQQTPGQGLQFLFEYFSETQRNKGNFPGRFSGRQFSNSRSEMNVSTLELGDSALYLCASSLVVGVTTGELFFGEGSRLTVL.

V is TRBV4-2 and J is TRBJ1-1; D is undetermined. The CDR3 has 15 residues. Germline values: CDR1 LGHNA, CDR2 YNFKEQ. V was clipped by 0 bases and J by 3 bases, with 11 bases between them. CDR3 region: CASSQELGFYTEAFF. CDR3 nucleotides: TGTGCCAGCAGCCAAGAGCTGGGGTTTTACACTGAAGCTTTCTTT.

The chain carries TRBV6-5 and TRBJ2-2, with 7 bases aligning to TRBD2. J lost 0 bases, V lost 6 bases, and 19 bases had no gene match. This CDR3 is built from 20 residues. Germline V gene lookup returns CDR1 MNHEY and CDR2 SVGAGI. The CDR3 coding sequence is TGTGCCAGCAGCACTGTCCCCGGGACTATATACGCTGCGAACACCGGGGAGCTGTTTTTT. Translating gives CASSTVPGTIYAANTGELFF.

By sample share, this clonotype is medium-sized (0.01 to 0.1%). The chain recombines TRBV13 with TRBJ2-7; D is perhaps TRBD2 (5 bases). Trimming pared 5 bases from V and 4 bases from J, leaving 12 bases between. CDR1 and CDR2 (germline): PRHDT, FYEKMQ (reference sequence). CDR3 length: 13 amino acids. The CDR3 protein is CASSPGMGYEQYF. For the CDR3, the DNA is TGTGCCAGCAGCCCCGGGATGGGATACGAGCAGTACTTC.

V gene TRBV5-6 combines with J gene TRBJ1-6; a weak D match, TRBD1 (6 bases). Germline-derived CDR1 and CDR2 are SGHDT and YYEEEE. The CDR3 totals 17 residues. V was cut by 5 bases and J by 12 bases, with 27 bases left in between. The CDR3 DNA follows: TGTGCCAGCAGACTCGGACTAGCGGGGGGCATATATTTACCCCTCCACTTT. Amino acids: CASRLGLAGGIYLPLHF.

By sample fraction, this clonotype is large. The chain is built from TRBV19 and TRBJ2-1, with D perhaps matching TRBD1 (7 bases). Looked up from germline, CDR1 is LNHDA and CDR2 is SQIVND (reference sequence). Trimming removed 2 bases from V and 8 bases from J, with 22 bases in between. The CDR3 covers 17 residues. CDR3 sequence: CASSIRAVAGGRDEQFF. Here the CDR3 DNA reads TGTGCCAGTAGTATACGGGCCGTGGCAGGGGGGCGGGATGAGCAGTTCTTC.

This clonotype is judged medium-sized. V gene TRBV5-5 combines with J gene TRBJ2-5, with TRBD2 identical over 11 bases. Germline V gene lookup returns CDR1 SGHKS and CDR2 YYEKEE (reference sequence). The CDR3 is 15 amino acids. V was pared by 3 bases and J by 2 bases, with 3 bases of the junction left unmatched. Written as DNA, the CDR3 is TGTGCCAGCAGCTACGGGACTAGCGGACAAGAGACCCAGTACTTC. The encoded protein is CASSYGTSGQETQYF.

This clonotype qualifies as medium-sized. The chain combines TRBV6-2 or TRBV6-3 with TRBJ2-3, with a tentative D call TRBD2 (7 bases). Germline V gives CDR1 MNHEY, CDR2 SVGEGT. V was shortened by 6 bases and J by 5 bases, with 18 bases between the two germline ends. This CDR3 contains 15 residues. The CDR3 DNA sequence: TGTGCCAGCAGCGTAGGGGGGGGGGCGAAAGATACGCAGTATTTT. This codes for CASSVGGGAKDTQYF.

The chain combines TRBV27 with TRBJ1-2; the match to TRBD1 covers 8 bases. Germline CDR1 is MNHEY and CDR2 is SMNVEV (reference sequence). The CDR3 sequence is 14 residues long. The V gene end was trimmed by 4 bases and the J gene end by 6 bases; junction bases not matched to a gene: 7. The CDR3 is CASSSRDRCDGYTF. CDR3 bases: TGTGCCAGCAGTTCCAGGGACAGGTGCGATGGCTACACCTTC.